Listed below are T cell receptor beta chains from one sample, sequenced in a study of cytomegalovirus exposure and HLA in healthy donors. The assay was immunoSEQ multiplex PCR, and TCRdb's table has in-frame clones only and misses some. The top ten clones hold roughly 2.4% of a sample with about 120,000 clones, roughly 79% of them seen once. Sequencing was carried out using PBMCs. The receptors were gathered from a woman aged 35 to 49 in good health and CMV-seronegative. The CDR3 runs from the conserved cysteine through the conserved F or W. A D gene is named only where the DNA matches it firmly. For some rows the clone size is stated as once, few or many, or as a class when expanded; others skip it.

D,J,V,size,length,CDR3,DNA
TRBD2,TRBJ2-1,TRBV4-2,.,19,CASSQRPISGMSSYNERFF,TGTGCCAGCAGCCAACGACCCATTAGCGGGATGAGCTCCTACAATGAGCGGTTCTTC
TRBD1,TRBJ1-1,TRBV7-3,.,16,CASSPRDRGRNTEAFF,TGTGCCAGCAGCCCAAGGGACAGGGGGCGAAACACTGAAGCTTTCTTT
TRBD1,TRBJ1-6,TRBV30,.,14,CAWSGQGNSSPLHF,TGTGCCTGGAGTGGACAGGGGAACAGTTCACCCCTCCACTTT
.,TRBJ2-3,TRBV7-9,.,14,CASSWGDSTDTQYF,TGTGCCAGCAGCTGGGGGGATAGCACAGATACGCAGTATTTT
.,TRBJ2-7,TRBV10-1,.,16,CASSESWTADSYEQYF,TGCGCCAGCAGTGAGTCGTGGACGGCGGACTCCTACGAGCAGTACTTC
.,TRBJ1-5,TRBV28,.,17,CASRTRGWIDSNQPQHF,TGTGCCAGCAGGACGCGAGGTTGGATAGATAGCAATCAGCCCCAGCATTTT
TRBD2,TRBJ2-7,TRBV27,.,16,CASSTEAGGHSYEQYF,TGTGCCAGCAGTACCGAAGCGGGGGGGCATTCCTACGAGCAGTACTTC
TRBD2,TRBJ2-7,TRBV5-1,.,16,CASSLETSGRGSEQYF,TGCGCCAGCAGCTTGGAAACTAGCGGGAGGGGAAGCGAGCAGTACTTC
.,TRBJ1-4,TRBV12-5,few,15,CASGLTGRSNEKLFF,TGTGCTAGTGGTTTGACAGGGCGTAGCAATGAAAAACTGTTTTTT
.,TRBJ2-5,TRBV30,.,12,CAWSVLQETQYF,TGTGCCTGGAGTGTACTCCAAGAGACCCAGTACTTC
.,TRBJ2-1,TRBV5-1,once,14,CASSLDILANEQFF,TGCGCCAGCAGCTTGGACATCTTAGCCAATGAGCAGTTCTTC
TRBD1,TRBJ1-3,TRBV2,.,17,CASRLGTGLRAGNTIYF,TGTGCCAGCAGATTGGGGACAGGGCTCCGGGCTGGAAACACCATATATTTT
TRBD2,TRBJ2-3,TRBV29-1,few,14,CSVETSGLTDTQYF,TGCAGCGTTGAGACTAGCGGCCTCACAGATACGCAGTATTTT
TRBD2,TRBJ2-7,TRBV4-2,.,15,CASSQGLASLAEQYF,TGTGCCAGCAGCCAAGGACTAGCCTCCTTGGCCGAGCAGTACTTC
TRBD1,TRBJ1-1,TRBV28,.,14,CASSPQGQGYPAFF,TGTGCCAGCAGTCCCCAGGGACAGGGCTATCCCGCTTTCTTT
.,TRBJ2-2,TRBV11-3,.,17,CASSSPRERWGTGELFF,TGTGCCAGCAGCTCCCCAAGGGAGAGGTGGGGCACCGGGGAGCTGTTTTTT